The sequence of this TCR beta chain was determined in a study of shared clonotypes between healthy human individuals. On the study more broadly: In total, the donors were two women and three men aged 18 to 49. Study-wide points: Clonotypes shared by all four donors outscored non-shared clonotypes in generation probability.

As concerns this clone: Antigen specificity is unknown.

Researchers partitioned CD4+ cells into CD45RA+ naive and CD45RA-negative memory subsets. Some clones are missing from TCRdb's copy, which holds only in-frame ones; the method was immunoSEQ multiplex PCR. The table has about 2.4 million clones, around 94% seen once. The sample comprised naive CD4+ T cells sorted from blood. As to subset: CD45RA+ positively selected. This receptor was obtained from a man younger than 35 in good health.

The CDR3, as DNA: TGTGCTAGTGGTTTATCAGGGGCCCCGGGACACAATGAGCAGTTCTTC. Encoded protein: CASGLSGAPGHNEQFF. The chain carries TRBV12-5 and TRBJ2-1, with a weak D call TRBD1 (6 bases). The CDR3 has 16 amino acids. Germline CDR1 is LGHNT and CDR2 is FRNRAP. Between the trimmed V and J ends, which lost 3 bases and 5 bases, there was a span of 17 bases.